The rows below give T cell receptor beta chains drawn from one sample of a study of blood T cell repertoires in COVID-19. Repertoires were generated with immunoSEQ multiplex PCR, while TCRdb's copy carries only in-frame clones and drops some. The sample carries 110,000 or so clones, 88% recorded once. The sequencing sample was made of peripheral blood. Receptors were obtained from a woman in her seventies who had recovered from COVID-19. CDR3s include the opening cysteine and the closing phenylalanine or tryptophan. A D gene is named only where the DNA matches it firmly. Expanded clones are given a class, and other clones once, few, many or no size at all.

J	size	D	V	CDR3	DNA
TRBJ2-5	-	TRBD2	TRBV20-1	CSRERGETQYF	TGCAGTCGGGAGCGGGGAGAGACCCAGTACTTC
TRBJ2-3	few	-	TRBV21-1	CASTGQGRVADTQYF	TGTGCCAGCACCGGACAGGGGCGGGTAGCAGATACGCAGTATTTT
TRBJ1-6	once	-	TRBV6-1	CASSEIGSISPLHF	TGTGCCAGCAGTGAAATCGGTAGTATTTCACCCCTCCACTTT
TRBJ1-5	-	-	TRBV12-2	CASRARAGPHSNQPQHF	TGTGCAAGTCGCGCGAGGGCTGGTCCTCATAGCAATCAGCCCCAGCATTTT
TRBJ2-7	-	-	TRBV7-3	CASSRDSFNEQYF	TGTGCCAGCAGCAGGGACTCGTTTAACGAGCAGTACTTC
TRBJ2-5	-	-	TRBV5-4	CASRKGGRSESQETQYF	TGTGCCAGCAGAAAGGGGGGGCGCTCAGAATCCCAAGAGACCCAGTACTTC
TRBJ2-5	-	TRBD2	TRBV6-5	CAGSRGRGGTQYF	TGTGCCGGAAGCCGGGGGCGGGGGGGGACCCAGTACTTC
TRBJ2-1	-	TRBD2	TRBV11-3	CASSLENLAGSRNEQFF	TGTGCCAGCAGCTTAGAAAACCTAGCGGGAAGTCGGAATGAGCAGTTCTTC
TRBJ1-4	-	-	TRBV7-2	CASRERSGTLPEKLFF	TGTGCCAGCAGAGAGAGGAGCGGGACACTCCCCGAAAAACTGTTTTTT
TRBJ2-2	-	-	TRBV11-3	CASRPTVGAGELFF	TGTGCCAGCAGACCGACAGTTGGGGCCGGGGAGCTGTTTTTT
TRBJ2-7	-	TRBD1	TRBV28	CASTPWGTGAEQYF	TGTGCCAGCACCCCTTGGGGGACAGGGGCCGAGCAGTACTTC
TRBJ2-1	-	TRBD1	TRBV7-3	CASSPETGRNEQFF	TGTGCCAGCAGCCCGGAGACAGGGCGAAATGAGCAGTTCTTC
TRBJ2-7	-	TRBD1	TRBV5-6	CASSRRQGTYEQYF	TGTGCCAGCAGCCGCCGACAGGGGACCTACGAGCAGTACTTC
TRBJ1-4	-	-	TRBV7-6	CASSFLANEKLFF	TGTGCCAGCAGCTTCTTGGCCAATGAAAAACTGTTTTTT
TRBJ1-1	-	TRBD1	TRBV7-9	CASSSSPGGADTEAFF	TGTGCCAGCAGCTCATCCCCAGGGGGCGCAGACACTGAAGCTTTCTTT
TRBJ1-1	-	-	TRBV7-9	CASSLGRGEAFF	TGTGCCAGCAGCTTAGGCAGGGGTGAAGCTTTCTTT
TRBJ2-5	-	-	TRBV2	CASSEGSGGLRETQYF	TGTGCCAGCAGTGAAGGGAGCGGTGGTCTTCGGGAGACCCAGTACTTC
TRBJ1-1	-	-	TRBV7-2	CASSLLTVLNTEAFF	TGTGCCAGCAGCTTATTAACTGTCTTGAACACTGAAGCTTTCTTT
TRBJ2-3	-	TRBD2	TRBV3-1/TRBV3-2	CASTMDRGGMTDTQYF	TGTGCCAGCACCATGGATCGGGGGGGGATGACAGATACGCAGTATTTT
TRBJ2-7	-	TRBD2	TRBV5-5	CASSFSSGRSYEQYF	TGTGCCAGCAGCTTCTCTAGCGGACGCTCCTACGAGCAGTACTTC
TRBJ2-1	-	-	TRBV14	CASSPQRASNEQFF	TGTGCCAGCAGCCCCCAGCGGGCTTCCAATGAGCAGTTCTTC
TRBJ2-1	-	TRBD2	TRBV11-2	CASSSYTATGTSGYNEQFF	TGTGCCAGCAGCTCCTATACGGCGACCGGGACTAGCGGTTACAATGAGCAGTTCTTC
TRBJ2-3	-	-	TRBV2	CASSVPKGVGWDTQYF	TGTGCCAGCAGCGTTCCTAAGGGGGTAGGTTGGGATACGCAGTATTTT
TRBJ1-5	-	-	TRBV15	CATSHTPGSNQPQHF	TGTGCCACCAGCCATACCCCGGGGAGCAATCAGCCCCAGCATTTT
TRBJ2-7	few	-	TRBV24-1	CATSDSGFHEQYF	TGTGCCACCAGTGATTCGGGGTTCCACGAGCAGTACTTC
TRBJ1-1	-	TRBD1	TRBV10-3	CAISEGDRGPRGNTEAFF	TGTGCCATCAGTGAGGGGGACAGGGGACCACGCGGGAACACTGAAGCTTTCTTT
TRBJ2-1	-	-	TRBV2	CASSRLSARLVGVNNEQFF	TGTGCCAGCAGCCGTTTATCCGCCCGCCTGGTAGGAGTTAACAATGAGCAGTTCTTC
TRBJ2-1	-	TRBD1	TRBV6-2/TRBV6-3	CASSYRDRDLNEQFF	TGTGCCAGCAGTTACCGGGACAGGGACCTCAATGAGCAGTTCTTC
TRBJ2-7	-	TRBD2	TRBV5-4	CASSLISGRASSYEQYF	TGTGCCAGCAGCTTGATTAGCGGGAGGGCGAGCTCCTACGAGCAGTACTTC